One sample yielded the 16 T cell receptor beta chains listed below, sequenced in a study of blood T cells in healthy people across ages. The use of a sample-barcoded 5' primer and a J-beta primer mix characterized a second PCR of 7 to 11 cycles. TCRdb reprocessed the 5' RACE reads via MiXCR and lists one record per CDR3 protein. This table holds around 790,000 distinct CDR3 sequences, roughly 44% found once. The sample comprised blood. These receptors came from a man in his sixties in good health.

This chain connects TRBV12-3 or TRBV12-4 to TRBJ2-7, with D perhaps matching TRBD2 (6 bases). Trimming left V 4 bases short and J 3 bases short, with 10 bases between. The CDR3 covers 13 residues. CDR3 sequence (DNA): TGTGCCAGCAGTTCCGGGACTTTCTACGAGCAGTACTTC. Its translation: CASSSGTFYEQYF.

The chain recombines TRBV5-8 with TRBJ1-2; 12 bases fit TRBD1. The germline gives CDR1 SGHTS, CDR2 YDEGEE. J was trimmed by 6 bases and V by 1 base; bases with no gene match: 10. The CDR3 is 17 residues long. CDR3 nucleotide sequence: TGTGCCAGCAGCTTGAGGGACAGGGGGCTATTCCTAAATGGCTACACCTTC. The encoded protein is CASSLRDRGLFLNGYTF.

The gene calls are TRBV10-3 and TRBJ2-4; 14 positions agree with TRBD2. The DNA matches TRBJ2-7 better at its end, which makes the J call doubtful. This CDR3 has 13 amino acids. Looked up from germline, CDR1 is ENHRY and CDR2 is SYGVKD. The CDR3 loop is CAINGLAGGEQYF. The CDR3 DNA reads as TGTGCCATCAACGGACTAGCGGGGGGCGAGCAGTACTTC.

The table lists this clonotype with a few counts. The J gene is TRBJ2-3, the V gene TRBV24-1; D remains unclear. V was trimmed by 3 bases and J by 3 bases, leaving 12 bases between them. The V gene's germline CDR1 is KGHDR and CDR2 SFDVKD. The CDR3 covers 15 residues. Written as DNA, the CDR3 is TGTGCCACCAGTGATCCCAAGGCAGCGACAGATACGCAGTATTTT. Its protein is CATSDPKAATDTQYF.

In regard to this clonotype: A junction end diverges from the germline sequence, so it may reflect a read error. V is TRBV20-1 and J is TRBJ2-4; the D is unclear. Looked up from germline, CDR1 is DFQATT and CDR2 is SNEGSKA (reference sequence). This CDR3 comprises 15 residues. CDR3 nucleotides: TGCAGTGCTAGTACAAAGTCTTTAGCCAAAAACATTCGGTACTTC. This sequence encodes CSASTKSLAKNIRYF.

Written as DNA, the CDR3 is TGCGCCAGCAGCGTGGTAGGGGCGGATACGCAGTATTTT. Translation: CASSVVGADTQYF. The chain links TRBV5-1 to TRBJ2-3; TRBD1 might be the D (5 bases). The CDR3 length is 13 residues. Germline CDR1 SGHRS, CDR2 YFSETQ. V shed 4 bases and J shed 6 bases, with 12 bases lying between them. Complete variable domain (other parts from reference TRBV5-1 and TRBJ2-3): KAGVTQTPRYLIKTRGQQVTLSCSPISGHRSVSWYQQTPGQGLQFLFEYFSETQRNKGNFPGRFSGRQFSNSRSEMNVSTLELGDSALYLCASSVVGADTQYFGPGTRLTVL.

The chain carries TRBV9 and TRBJ1-2, with unresolved D. CDR1 and CDR2 from the germline V gene are SGDLS and YYNGEE. CDR3 length equals 14 residues. The germline V and J ends were trimmed by 6 bases and 2 bases, with 14 bases remaining between them. CDR3 protein: CASTPYVENYGYTF. CDR3 in DNA: TGTGCCAGCACGCCTTATGTGGAAAACTATGGCTACACCTTC.

This clonotype turned up a few times. The genes are TRBV20-1 and TRBJ2-1; D ambiguous. The CDR3 totals 15 residues. V lost 1 base and J 0 bases, leaving 10 bases between the germline ends. CDR1 and CDR2 from the germline V gene are DFQATT and SNEGSKA (reference sequence). CDR3 coding DNA: TGCAGTGCTAGAGGGGCCGAAAGCTCCTACAATGAGCAGTTCTTC. This sequence encodes CSARGAESSYNEQFF.

V and J are TRBV12-3 or TRBV12-4 and TRBJ2-1; possibly TRBD1 for D (7 bases). The CDR3 sequence is 14 residues long. V was trimmed by 5 bases and J by 6 bases, leaving 14 bases between them. The CDR3 spells CASSANQGGNEQFF. The DNA for the CDR3 is TGTGCCAGCAGTGCGAATCAGGGGGGCAATGAGCAGTTCTTC.

The chain employs TRBV30 and TRBJ2-5, with D hard to call. V dropped 2 bases and J dropped 6 bases, with 7 bases sitting between them. There are 11 residues in the CDR3. From germline, CDR1 is GTSNPN and CDR2 SVGIG (reference sequence). DNA of the CDR3: TGTGCCTGGAGTACTCCGCAGACCCAGTACTTC. It codes for CAWSTPQTQYF.

In the case of this clonotype: An end of the junction does not agree with germline; a read error may underlie this. The genes are TRBV20-1 and TRBJ2-7; TRBD2 matches 9 bases. Germline V gene sequence: CDR1 DFQATT, CDR2 SNEGSKA (reference sequence). The CDR3 runs 17 residues. The CDR3 region has the DNA TGTAGTGCTAGGGTCCCCGATGGCGGGGGGGTGACCTACGAGCAGTACTTC. This sequence encodes CSARVPDGGGVTYEQYF.

The V gene is TRBV4-3, the J gene TRBJ2-1; 7 positions match TRBD2. The tail of the sequence fits TRBJ2-7 better, so the J call may be wrong. CDR1 is LGHNA and CDR2 is YSLEER in the germline V gene. The CDR3 runs to 17 residues. The CDR3, as DNA: TGCGCCAGCAGCCAAGAAATCGCGGGGGTCACCTACAATGAGCAGTACTTC. This gives the protein CASSQEIAGVTYNEQYF.

This chain links TRBV3-1 with TRBJ1-2; possible D gene TRBD1, 5 bases. Germline assignment: CDR1 LGHDT and CDR2 YNNKEL (reference sequence). CDR3 length: 16 amino acids. Between the trimmed V and J ends, which lost 1 base and 2 bases, there was a span of 14 bases. The CDR3 DNA sequence: TGTGCCAGCAGCCAAGCGGACCGGGGCCTCAACTATGGCTACACCTTC. It encodes CASSQADRGLNYGYTF.

This clonotype was counted a few times. The V and J genes are TRBV6-6 and TRBJ1-5, with TRBD1 matching over 7 bases. The CDR3 covers 16 residues. Germline values: CDR1 MNHNY, CDR2 SVGAGI (reference sequence). J lost 3 bases, V lost 6 bases, and 11 bases had no gene match. As DNA, the CDR3 is TGTGCCAGCAGACCAACAGGGGTTGGTGACAATCAGCCCCAGCATTTT. The encoded protein is CASRPTGVGDNQPQHF.

V gene TRBV12-3 or TRBV12-4 combines with J gene TRBJ2-1; D perhaps matches TRBD1 (7 bases). With 7 bases removed from V and 9 bases from J, the gap between germline ends came to 19 bases. There are 14 residues in the CDR3. CDR3 nucleotide sequence: TGTGCCAGCACTAAAGGGGGGACAGCGGCTGAGCAGTTCTTC. It yields the protein CASTKGGTAAEQFF.

This rearrangement joins TRBV29-1 to TRBJ1-2, with D unresolved. The CDR3 contains 12 residues. The V end lost 4 bases, the J end lost 7 bases, and 13 bases lay between the germline ends. Germline values: CDR1 SQVTM, CDR2 ANQGSEA. The CDR3 DNA follows: TGCAGCGTTGGGTTCGGGTATCGTGGCTACACCTTC. Translation: CSVGFGYRGYTF.